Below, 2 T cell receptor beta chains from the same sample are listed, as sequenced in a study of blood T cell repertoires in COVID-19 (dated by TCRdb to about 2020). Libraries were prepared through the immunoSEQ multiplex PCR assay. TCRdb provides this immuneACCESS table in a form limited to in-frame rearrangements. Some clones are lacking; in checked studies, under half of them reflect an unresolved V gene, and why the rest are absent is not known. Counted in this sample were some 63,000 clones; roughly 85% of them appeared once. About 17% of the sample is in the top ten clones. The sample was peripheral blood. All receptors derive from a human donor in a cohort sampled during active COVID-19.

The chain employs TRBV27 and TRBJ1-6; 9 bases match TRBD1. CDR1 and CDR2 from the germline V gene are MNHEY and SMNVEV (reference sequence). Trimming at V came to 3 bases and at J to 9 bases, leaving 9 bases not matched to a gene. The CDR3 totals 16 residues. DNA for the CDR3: TGTGCCAGCAGTTTTAGTATTGGGACAGGGAGTTCACCCCTCCACTTT. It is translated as CASSFSIGTGSSPLHF.

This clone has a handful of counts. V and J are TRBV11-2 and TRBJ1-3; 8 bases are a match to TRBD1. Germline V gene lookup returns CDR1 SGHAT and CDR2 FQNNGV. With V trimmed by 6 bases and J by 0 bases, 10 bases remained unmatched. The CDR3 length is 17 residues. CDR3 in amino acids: CASRSWGQAISGNTIYF. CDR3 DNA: TGTGCCAGCAGGTCATGGGGACAGGCTATCTCTGGAAACACCATATATTTT.